This TCR beta chain emerged from a study of PD-L1 blockade in urothelial cancer. The wider study: Intravenous atezolizumab, 1,200 mg every 3 weeks, was begun by patients in the mid-2010s. Males with bladder-origin urothelial cancer constituted about nine tenths of the roughly 29 patients.

Some clones are missing from TCRdb's copy, which holds only in-frame ones; the method was immunoSEQ multiplex PCR. The data hold about 86,000 clones, with approximately 81% observed a single time. The sample's time point: pretreatment peripheral blood. The germline V and J ends were trimmed by 7 bases and 3 bases, with 13 bases remaining between them. The CDR3 loop spans 14 amino acids. The germline gives CDR1 MDHEN, CDR2 SYDVKM. The specimen was PBMCs, collected around atezolizumab (anti-PD-L1) treatment. The rearrangement uses TRBV28 and TRBJ2-1; a weak D match, TRBD2 (5 bases). The sequence was collected from a man in his 60s with urothelial cancer. As DNA, the CDR3 is TGTGCCAGCAATGAAAGGGAGAGCTACAATGAGCAGTTCTTC. Translation: CASNERESYNEQFF.